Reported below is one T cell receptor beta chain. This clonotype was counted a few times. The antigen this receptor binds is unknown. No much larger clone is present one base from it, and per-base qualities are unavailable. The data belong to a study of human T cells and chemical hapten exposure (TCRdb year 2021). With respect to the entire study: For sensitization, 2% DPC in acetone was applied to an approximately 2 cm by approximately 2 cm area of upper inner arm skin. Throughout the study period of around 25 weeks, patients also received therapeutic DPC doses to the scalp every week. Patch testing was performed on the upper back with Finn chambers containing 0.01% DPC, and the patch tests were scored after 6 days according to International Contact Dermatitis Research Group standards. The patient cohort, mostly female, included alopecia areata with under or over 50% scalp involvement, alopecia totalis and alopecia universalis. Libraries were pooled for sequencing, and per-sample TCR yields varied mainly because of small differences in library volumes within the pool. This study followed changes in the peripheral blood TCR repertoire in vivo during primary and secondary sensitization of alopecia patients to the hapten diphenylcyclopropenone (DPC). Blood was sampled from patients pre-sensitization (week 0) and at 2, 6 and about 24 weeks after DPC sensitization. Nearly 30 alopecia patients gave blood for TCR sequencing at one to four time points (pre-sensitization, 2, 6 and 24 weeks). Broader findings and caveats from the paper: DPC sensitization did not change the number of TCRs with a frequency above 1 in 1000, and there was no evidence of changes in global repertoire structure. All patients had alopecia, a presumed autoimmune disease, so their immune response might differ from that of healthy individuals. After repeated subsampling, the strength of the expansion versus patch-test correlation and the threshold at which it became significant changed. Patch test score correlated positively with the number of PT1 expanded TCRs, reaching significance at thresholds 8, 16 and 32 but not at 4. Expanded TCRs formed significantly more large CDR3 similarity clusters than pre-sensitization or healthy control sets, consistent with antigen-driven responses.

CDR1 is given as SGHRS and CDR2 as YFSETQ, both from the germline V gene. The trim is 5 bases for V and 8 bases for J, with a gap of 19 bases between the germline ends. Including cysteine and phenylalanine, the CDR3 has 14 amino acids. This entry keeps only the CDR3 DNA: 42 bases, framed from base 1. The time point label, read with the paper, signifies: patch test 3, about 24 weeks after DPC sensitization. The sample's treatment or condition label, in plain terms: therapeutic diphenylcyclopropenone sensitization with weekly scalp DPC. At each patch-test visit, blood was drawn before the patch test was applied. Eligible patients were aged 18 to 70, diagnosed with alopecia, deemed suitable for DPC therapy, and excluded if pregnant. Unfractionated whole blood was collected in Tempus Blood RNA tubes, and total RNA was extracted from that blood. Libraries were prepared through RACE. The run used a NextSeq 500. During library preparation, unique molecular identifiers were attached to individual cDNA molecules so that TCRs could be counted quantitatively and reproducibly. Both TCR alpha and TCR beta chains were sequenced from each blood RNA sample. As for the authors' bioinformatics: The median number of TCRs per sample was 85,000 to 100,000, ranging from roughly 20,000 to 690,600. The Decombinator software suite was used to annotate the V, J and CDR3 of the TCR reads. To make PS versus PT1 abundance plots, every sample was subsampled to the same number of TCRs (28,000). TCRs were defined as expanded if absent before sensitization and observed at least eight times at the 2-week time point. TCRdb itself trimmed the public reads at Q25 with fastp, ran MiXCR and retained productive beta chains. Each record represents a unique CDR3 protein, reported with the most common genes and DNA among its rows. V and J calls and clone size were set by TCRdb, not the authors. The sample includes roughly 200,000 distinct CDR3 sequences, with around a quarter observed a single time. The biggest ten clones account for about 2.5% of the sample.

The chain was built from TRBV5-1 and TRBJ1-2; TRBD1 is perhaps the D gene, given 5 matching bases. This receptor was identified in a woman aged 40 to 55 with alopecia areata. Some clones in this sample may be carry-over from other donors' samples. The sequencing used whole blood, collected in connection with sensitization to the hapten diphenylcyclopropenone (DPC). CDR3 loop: CASSHPGHGAGYTF. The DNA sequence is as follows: TGCGCCAGCAGTCACCCCGGACACGGAGCCGGCTACACCTTC.